The text below deals with one T cell receptor beta chain. The specificity of this receptor is unknown. There are no base qualities to consult, and no much larger clone falls within one base. CD8 naive samples were obtained by positive selection for CCR7 among CD45RO-negative cells, yielding a CD45RA+CCR7+ population from which TemRA cells were excluded. The donors were healthy, HIV-negative adults who had no recently reported acute infections or vaccinations. Every donor was a Caucasian adult living in Nashville, Tennessee, USA. After blood collection by leukapheresis, PBMCs were isolated using Ficoll-Histopaque density gradient centrifugation and then cryopreserved in the vapor phase of liquid nitrogen. Analytical flow cytometry was used to check the purity and quantity of every magnetically sorted T cell population. From each sorted fraction, genomic DNA was isolated and quantified by UV absorbance on a Nanodrop 2000c.

The V end loses 2 bases and the J end loses 2 bases, and a stretch of 11 bases separates them. The germline V gene (reference sequence) specifies LNHDA as CDR1 and SQIVND as CDR2. The CDR3 goes from the cysteine to the phenylalanine over 15 residues. Only CDR3 DNA remains: 45 bases, in frame from the first base. This entry comes from a study of shared clonotypes between healthy human individuals (dated by TCRdb to about 2020). About the investigation overall: The cohort comprised a couple of women and a few men aged 18 to 49 years. Libraries were prepared and TCR repertoires were sequenced by different laboratories using diverse techniques, in order to increase sequencing depth and limit assay-specific biases. Leukapheresis yielded between about 0.94 and 8.9 billion PBMCs per donor. For each donor, CD4 naive and CD4 memory were each run on three plates, CD8 naive on two plates, and CD8 memory on one plate. To estimate repertoire size and how much clonotypes are shared between individuals, the study performed deep sequencing of blood TCR repertoires from five healthy adults.

Using the deep immunoSEQ assay, TCR CDR3 regions were amplified from genomic DNA by multiplex PCR. For each cell subset, the extracted genomic DNA was distributed evenly across all wells of several immunoSEQ 96-well plates, and each plate served as one replicate. For sorted subsets, about 0.2 ug genomic DNA, equal to 30,000 or so T cell genomes, was loaded into each replicate PCR. The purified libraries were quantified using a Qubit 3.0 fluorometer, sized with a Bioanalyzer 2100, and then quantified again using the KAPA Library Quantification kit. Each immunoSEQ 96-well plate was sequenced on its own single-read 150-cycle Illumina NextSeq 550 flow cell. Processing in the source paper ran as follows. The immunoSEQ output contained only junctional sequences without quality scores, so filtering could not match that applied to full-length reads. Sequences were annotated with PyIR, a Python wrapper for IgBLAST v1.9, using IMGT germline references to assign V/J genes and CDR3. Reads with weak V/J assignments (E-value above 1e-6), missing CDR3, stop codons, out-of-frame junctions, or ambiguous translated residues were removed. V3J clonotypes were defined as sequences sharing the same inferred V gene, J gene, and CDR3 amino acid sequence. To compute the percentage overlap between repertoires, the number of shared unique clonotypes was divided by the size of the smaller repertoire. Richness of each repertoire was evaluated using RTK rarefaction, the Chao1 estimator, and Recon v2.1 estimates of unobserved clonotypes. Generation probabilities for all TCRbeta clonotypes obtained by the gDNA method from a few donors were computed using OLGA. TCRdb limited this immuneACCESS table to in-frame rearrangements with V and J called. A share of clones is missing; checked studies link under half to unresolved V genes, and the rest is unexplained. The V and J calls and clone size are taken from that table; D and trimming were inferred from the DNA. This sample has about 1,900,000 clones in its table, and just under 95% of those were observed once. Of the sample, approximately 1% falls within the top ten clones.

Overall study results and their limits: The genetic and exposure-history diversity represented was limited by the small number of donors. Rarefaction of sorted-subset datasets indicated incomplete sequencing despite the large sequencing depth. Compared with non-shared clonotypes, clonotypes shared by all four sorted-subset donors had higher generation probabilities. Estimated clonotype richness was generally larger for naive than for memory subsets. Pairwise subsampling led to the expectation that sequencing depth would affect the degree of clonotype sharing among donors. When several donors were compared, the shared fraction of clonotypes was around 4.6% for naive CD4, more than 3% for naive CD8, about 2.5% for memory CD4, and 0.4% for memory CD8. Sampling was restricted to blood, and TCR repertoires in tissues likely differ from the TCR repertoires found in blood.

In this chain, TRBV19 is recombined with TRBJ2-3; TRBD1 could be the D gene, as 6 bases match. The TCR comes from a young man in good health. The sample consisted of naive CD8+ T cells sorted from blood. What this sample's cell subset or site label stands for: CD45RA+CCR7+. The nucleotide sequence is TGTGCCAGTAGTATAACTCCAGGGGTCACAGATACGCAGTATTTT. Its translation reads: CASSITPGVTDTQYF.